The present entry profiles one TCR beta chain with its context. This sample was taken from a study of cytotoxic CD8 clonotypes in ibrutinib-treated CLL. Study as a whole: Among the patients, fewer than twelve presented as relapsed/refractory and approximately 14 as treatment-naive; around 17 showed unmutated IGHV.

Profiling relied on immunoSEQ multiplex PCR, and the TCRdb table lists in-frame clones only, not all of them. The sample records approximately 200,000 clones, over 60% being singletons. V was cut by 5 bases and J by 4 bases, with 11 bases left in between. The CDR3 is 13 amino acids. CDR1 and CDR2 from the germline V gene are SGHVS and FQNEAQ. This chain connects TRBV7-8 to TRBJ1-2; possibly TRBD1 for D (5 bases). The clonotype was recovered from a human donor with chronic lymphocytic leukemia. The input for sequencing was PBMCs, taken after 24 months of ibrutinib treatment. The DNA for the CDR3 is TGTGCCAGCAGCATAGGGACGGGCTATGGCTACACCTTC. The encoded protein is CASSIGTGYGYTF.